The 12 T cell receptor beta chains given below trace back to one sample, sequenced in a study of B cell selection in AIRE deficiency. Data came from immunoSEQ multiplex PCR; TCRdb stores just in-frame clones and leaves some out. The sample lists about 21,000 clones; approximately 94% were seen once. Regulatory T cells were sorted as CD4+CD25hiCD127low/negative cells. Sequencing used Tregs sorted from PBMCs. These receptors all stem from a human donor with AIRE deficiency.

J is TRBJ2-7 and V is TRBV4-3, with 7 bases aligning to TRBD2. CDR1 is LGHNA, CDR2 YSLEER, per germline. V was clipped by 4 bases and J by 4 bases; unmatched bases: 10. CDR3 size: 15 residues. As DNA, the CDR3 is TGCGCCAGCAGCCGTGGTGGGCAGGGAGGGTACGAGCAGTACTTC. Translating it yields CASSRGGQGGYEQYF.

In DNA form, the CDR3 reads TGCGCCAGCAGCTTGGGCCGGGCGAGGGATACGCAGTATTTT. Translated: CASSLGRARDTQYF. J is TRBJ2-3 and V is TRBV5-1; D is uncertain. V was shortened by 0 bases and J by 6 bases, with 11 bases between the two germline ends. The CDR3 has 14 residues. From germline, CDR1 is SGHRS and CDR2 YFSETQ.

V usage is TRBV4-1 and J usage is TRBJ1-2; D remains ambiguous. Per the germline V gene, CDR1 is MGHRA and CDR2 is YSYEKL. The length of the CDR3 is 15 residues. V lost 2 bases to trimming and J lost 4 bases, with 14 bases between them. CDR3 protein: CASSQSSDTLYGYTF. DNA of the CDR3: TGCGCCAGCAGCCAATCGTCAGACACTCTCTATGGCTACACCTTC.

This clone was observed a single time. V usage is TRBV7-2 and J usage is TRBJ2-7, with a possible D match to TRBD1 (6 bases). CDR3 length: 17 amino acids. V lost 0 bases and J 6 bases, leaving 21 bases between the germline ends. Germline loops: CDR1 SGHTA, CDR2 FQGNSA. The CDR3 spells CASSLALKRGTGLEQYF. The CDR3 DNA follows: TGTGCCAGCAGCTTAGCCCTAAAAAGAGGCACAGGGCTCGAGCAGTACTTC.

This clone was seen only once. V gene TRBV29-1 combines with J gene TRBJ1-1, with D hard to call. The CDR3 sequence is 11 residues long. Trimming removed 5 bases from V and 7 bases from J, with 11 bases in between. Germline CDR1 reads SQVTM; CDR2 reads ANQGSEA. In DNA, the CDR3 is TGCAGCGTTACCCGAACGGGTGAAGCTTTCTTT. It codes for CSVTRTGEAFF.

As to this clone: At one end the junction does not follow the germline gene, possibly because of a read error. The chain uses TRBV27 and TRBJ1-4, with D possibly TRBD1 on 5 matching bases. The CDR3 runs 14 residues. CDR1 and CDR2 (germline): MNHEY, SMNVEV (reference sequence). Here the CDR3 DNA reads TGTGCCAGTCGACTGGGGCGGAAGGCGAGAAAAACTGTTTTT. Its protein product is CASRLGRKARKTVF.

The V and J genes are TRBV30 and TRBJ2-1; D possibly corresponds to TRBD1 (5 bases). V lost 5 bases and J lost 2, with 13 bases in between. The CDR3 is 14 residues long. Germline V gives CDR1 GTSNPN, CDR2 SVGIG (reference sequence). The CDR3 coding sequence is TGTGCCTGGGCCAGGGATGCTCCCTACAATGAGCAGTTCTTC. It specifies CAWARDAPYNEQFF.

J is TRBJ2-1 and V is TRBV29-1, with 10 bases that match TRBD1. This CDR3 contains 13 residues. V lost 7 bases, J lost 8 bases, and 8 bases stayed unmatched. CDR1 SQVTM and CDR2 ANQGSEA come from the germline V gene. DNA of the CDR3: TGCAGCGCTCCGGGACAGGGGCTTCATGAGCAGTTCTTC. It yields the protein CSAPGQGLHEQFF.

This chain connects TRBV7-2 to TRBJ2-7; the D gene could be TRBD1 or TRBD2 (6 bases each). Between the trimmed V and J ends, which lost 1 base and 5 bases, there was a span of 15 bases. The CDR3 covers 15 residues. CDR1 is SGHTA and CDR2 is FQGNSA in the germline V gene. Written as DNA, the CDR3 is TGTGCCAGCAGCTTAGAGGGGGGTTTTATGCACGAGCAGTACTTC. It is translated as CASSLEGGFMHEQYF.

The V and J genes are TRBV28 and TRBJ2-7, with TRBD1 as a possible D gene (7 bases). This CDR3 is built from 15 residues. From germline, CDR1 is MDHEN and CDR2 SYDVKM. V gave up 2 bases and J gave up 3 bases, with 14 bases separating them. This CDR3 is CASSLSRGEVYEQYF. The CDR3 nucleotides read TGTGCCAGCAGTTTAAGCAGGGGGGAAGTCTACGAGCAGTACTTC.

V gene TRBV9 combines with J gene TRBJ2-3, with D unresolved. The CDR3 extends over 13 amino acids. Between the trimmed V and J ends, which lost 0 bases and 2 bases, there was a span of 4 bases. The germline gives CDR1 SGDLS, CDR2 YYNGEE. CDR3 in amino acids: CASSVAPTDTQYF. Here the CDR3 DNA reads TGTGCCAGCAGCGTAGCCCCCACAGATACGCAGTATTTT. Filled out from reference TRBV9 and TRBJ2-3, the complete variable domain reads DSGVTQTPKHLITATGQRVTLRCSPRSGDLSVYWYQQSLDQGLQFLIQYYNGEERAKGNILERFSAQQFPDLHSELNLSSLELGDSALYFCASSVAPTDTQYFGPGTRLTVL.

V usage is TRBV7-2 and J usage is TRBJ1-2; D remains unclear. V was trimmed by 1 base and J by 5 bases, leaving 11 bases between them. The CDR3 extends over 14 amino acids. Looked up from germline, CDR1 is SGHTA and CDR2 is FQGNSA. This chain's CDR3 is CASSLGAENYGYTF. Here the CDR3 DNA reads TGTGCCAGCAGCTTAGGCGCGGAGAATTATGGCTACACCTTC.